The entry that follows covers one T cell receptor (beta chain) sequence. The data are from a study of technical replicates of blood from a few donors. Assay: immunoSEQ multiplex PCR; the TCRdb copy retains only in-frame clones and omits some. The data contain some 80,000 clones, 95% to 97% of them singletons. What was sequenced was T cells isolated from PBMCs. The receptor's source is a human donor in good health.

This CDR3 is CASSFIPGQGDEQYF. CDR3 nucleotide sequence: TGTGCCAGCAGTTTTATTCCGGGACAGGGGGACGAGCAGTACTTC. The genes are TRBV6-1 and TRBJ2-7; TRBD1 aligns across 11 bases. The V gene end was trimmed by 5 bases and the J gene end by 5 bases; junction bases not matched to a gene: 8. The CDR3 has 15 residues. Germline V gives CDR1 MNHNS, CDR2 SASEGT.